What follows describes a single TCR beta chain. Its specificity is unknown. The protocol was immunoSEQ multiplex PCR, while the TCRdb copy is restricted to in-frame clones and leaves out a portion. The table lists approximately 420,000 clones, 75% to 90% of them singletons. CDR3 length: 15 amino acids. From germline, CDR1 is SGHRS and CDR2 YFSETQ. Trimming removed 4 bases at V and 2 bases at J, with 13 bases between. The record originates from a study of Ad26.COV2.S vaccination and SARS-CoV-2 variants. Study outcomes and limitations: Higher spike-specific TCR breadth was found in vaccine recipients than in placebo recipients.

Treatment here: roughly 20 received Ad26.COV2.S at low or high dose, single or two shots; five or six received placebo; per-sample allocation not given. Day 63 following the first vaccine or placebo injection was when the samples were taken. This sequence was found in a person between 18 and 65 years old who received the Ad26.COV2.S COVID-19 vaccine or a placebo. The chain combines TRBV5-1 with TRBJ2-1; possibly TRBD1 or TRBD2 for D (6 bases each). Sequenced material: peripheral blood, taken in a trial of Ad26.COV2.S vaccine versus placebo. The CDR3, as DNA: TGCGCCAGCAGCAAAGGAGGGGGGCCCTACAATGAGCAGTTCTTC. It specifies CASSKGGGPYNEQFF.